A selection of T cell receptor beta chains follows, all from one sample in a study of blood T cell repertoires in COVID-19. The assay was immunoSEQ multiplex PCR, and TCRdb's table has in-frame clones only and misses some. The repertoire consists of 150,000 to 200,000 clones, with roughly 84% occurring once and the leading ten covering 15% to 20%. The sequenced sample consisted of PBMCs or T cells enriched from blood (not recorded which). Receptors were obtained from a man aged 55 to 70 who had recovered from COVID-19. CDR3s include the opening cysteine and the closing phenylalanine or tryptophan. A D gene is named only where the DNA matches it firmly. Some rows mark clone size as missing; the rest say once, few, many or name a class of expanded clone.

j_gene	d_gene	abundance	v_gene	CDR3aa	CDR3nt
TRBJ2-5	-	-	TRBV5-1	CASSLGTIQETQYF	TGCGCCAGCAGCTTGGGGACAATACAAGAGACCCAGTACTTC
TRBJ1-1	-	-	TRBV19	CASSTQSGTEAFF	TGTGCCAGTAGTACCCAATCGGGCACTGAAGCTTTCTTT
TRBJ1-6	-	-	TRBV7-3	CASSLRLDNSPLHF	TGTGCCAGCAGCTTAAGACTAGATAATTCACCCCTCCACTTT
TRBJ1-6	TRBD1	many	TRBV11-2	CASRRGQNSPLHF	TGTGCCAGCAGGCGGGGACAGAATTCACCCCTCCACTTT
TRBJ1-2	-	-	TRBV5-8	CASSLEADFGYTF	TGTGCCAGCAGCTTGGAAGCCGACTTTGGCTACACCTTC
TRBJ1-2	TRBD1	-	TRBV27	CASSRGQGGNYGYTF	TGTGCCAGCAGTCGTGGACAGGGTGGTAACTATGGCTACACCTTC
TRBJ2-7	-	-	TRBV5-1	CASSFGGGSSYEQYF	TGCGCCAGCAGCTTTGGCGGGGGCAGCTCCTACGAGCAGTACTTC
TRBJ2-2	-	-	TRBV19	CASSRGVTNTGELFF	TGTGCCAGCAGCAGGGGTGTCACGAACACCGGGGAGCTGTTTTTT
TRBJ1-2	-	-	TRBV28	CASSTPRGLGYTF	TGTGCCAGCAGCACCCCACGGGGATTGGGCTACACCTTC
TRBJ1-1	-	-	TRBV3-1/TRBV3-2	CASSQEAGYTEAFF	TGTGCCAGCAGCCAAGAGGCGGGGTACACTGAAGCTTTCTTT
TRBJ2-3	TRBD1	-	TRBV29-1	CSVGLSGGTDTQYF	TGCAGCGTTGGGTTGTCAGGGGGTACAGATACGCAGTATTTT
TRBJ1-4	TRBD1	-	TRBV5-1	CASSQGDRGLGEKLFF	TGCGCCAGCAGCCAGGGAGACAGGGGGCTCGGGGAAAAACTGTTTTTT
TRBJ2-7	TRBD1	-	TRBV11-2	CASSFNRDRDHEQYF	TGTGCCAGCAGCTTTAACCGGGACAGGGATCACGAGCAGTACTTC
TRBJ2-1	TRBD2	-	TRBV27	CASSHQPGGGLYNEQFF	TGTGCCAGCAGTCACCAACCCGGCGGGGGGCTGTACAATGAGCAGTTCTTC
TRBJ1-1	-	-	TRBV3-1/TRBV3-2	CASSQSTGTEAFF	TGTGCCAGCAGCCAATCGACAGGCACTGAAGCTTTCTTT